This T cell receptor beta chain was sequenced in a study of cytomegalovirus exposure and HLA in healthy donors. Study context: From donors who were HLA-typed, an early data release held about 85 million unique TCRs.

PCR employed 60 Vbeta and 13 Jbeta primers. Clones were sequenced by immunoSEQ multiplex PCR, and TCRdb holds only the in-frame ones, with some missing. This sample has approximately 190,000 clones; 75% to 90% occur once, and the top ten carry 1% to 1.5%. Comments on this clone: What it binds is not known.

Whole-study findings and limits: It was confirmed in vitro that a few of the CMV-associated chains were specific for CMV antigens. Among the sequence variants, a highly shared cluster was likely an artifact of sequencing. Accounts indicate the classifier identified cytomegalovirus status with strong specificity and sensitivity.

This clonotype was sampled from a man younger than 45 in good health and CMV-seronegative. Sequencing was carried out using PBMCs.

CDR3 sequence reads: CASSPTRVTEAFF. CDR3 coding DNA: TGTGCCAGCAGCCCAACTCGAGTCACTGAAGCTTTCTTT. The J gene is TRBJ1-1, the V gene TRBV4-2; D uncertain. The CDR3 is made up of 13 amino acids. Germline values: CDR1 LGHNA, CDR2 YNFKEQ. V was clipped by 4 bases and J by 4 bases, with 10 bases between them.